These 22 T cell receptor beta chains originate from one sample sequenced in a study of identical twins. A single record per CDR3 protein comes from TCRdb applying MiXCR to the 5' RACE reads. This table holds hundreds of thousands of distinct CDR3 sequences, less than 25% found once. This same sample was also part of a study on T cells expressing NK-cell markers.

The sample was CD4+ T cells sorted from blood. The receptors here all came from a woman aged 18-29 years in good health.

The V gene is TRBV2, the J gene TRBJ2-1, with 8 bases that match TRBD2. This CDR3 has 15 amino acids. The germline V gene has CDR1 SNHLY and CDR2 FYNNEI. Trimming took 9 bases from V and 3 from J; bases not matched to a gene: 10. The CDR3 region has the DNA TGTGCCAGAACCCTTAGCGGGGCTAACTACAATGAGCAGTTCTTC. It specifies CARTLSGANYNEQFF.

This clonotype turned up a few times. The chain employs TRBV3-1 and TRBJ2-3; unclear D gene. The V end was cut by 2 bases, the J end by 15 bases, with 15 bases between. Germline loops: CDR1 LGHDT, CDR2 YNNKEL (reference sequence). The CDR3 extends over 12 amino acids. This CDR3 is CASSQRDSLRYF. The CDR3, as DNA: TGTGCCAGCAGCCAAAGAGACTCGCTGCGTTATTTT.

The chain combines TRBV5-1 with TRBJ1-1; 7 bases match TRBD1. The CDR3 has 12 amino acids. Germline values: CDR1 SGHRS, CDR2 YFSETQ. V lost 7 bases, J lost 7 bases, and 7 bases stayed unmatched. This chain's CDR3 is CASRDSNFEAFF. The CDR3 coding sequence is TGCGCCAGCCGGGACAGCAACTTTGAAGCTTTCTTT. Variable domain in full (rest from reference TRBV5-1 and TRBJ1-1): KAGVTQTPRYLIKTRGQQVTLSCSPISGHRSVSWYQQTPGQGLQFLFEYFSETQRNKGNFPGRFSGRQFSNSRSEMNVSTLELGDSALYLCASRDSNFEAFFGQGTRLTVV.

The V gene is TRBV12-3 or TRBV12-4, the J gene TRBJ2-2, with 13 positions matching TRBD2. The CDR3 contains 14 residues. V lost 3 bases and J lost 8; bases outside the gene matches: 0. The CDR3 DNA follows: TGTGCCAGCAGTTTGACTAGCGGGAGGGGGGAGCTGTTTTTT. Its protein is CASSLTSGRGELFF.

CDR3 DNA: TGCGCCAGCAGCCAAGCACCACCCCGAGGGACTAGCGGGGGGGACAATGAGCAGTTCTTC. This gives the protein CASSQAPPRGTSGGDNEQFF. The chain uses TRBV4-1 and TRBJ2-1; 16 bases agree with TRBD2. CDR3 length: 20 amino acids. The germline gives CDR1 MGHRA, CDR2 YSYEKL. The ends lost 1 base at V and 5 bases at J; junction bases unmatched: 11.

The table lists this clonotype with many counts. This chain joins TRBV14 and TRBJ2-5; TRBD1 matches at 9 bases. The germline V gene has CDR1 SGHDN and CDR2 FVKESK. The CDR3 contains 16 residues. J was trimmed by 4 bases and V by 0 bases; bases with no gene match: 6. The CDR3 nucleotides are TGTGCCAGCAGCCAAGAAAGGGGGACAGGGTTAGAGACCCAGTACTTC. It translates to CASSQERGTGLETQYF.

The chain couples TRBV7-2 to TRBJ1-3; D may be TRBD1 (5 bases). CDR3 length equals 14 residues. Trimming pared 4 bases from V and 9 bases from J, leaving 16 bases between. Germline-derived CDR1 and CDR2 are SGHTA and FQGNSA. The CDR3 DNA follows: TGTGCCAGCAGCTCCCCCCGACGGGGGAGCACCATATATTTT. This encodes CASSSPRRGSTIYF.

This clonotype showed up just a few times. The chain joins TRBV7-9 to TRBJ2-1, with D perhaps matching TRBD2 (6 bases). CDR1 is SEHNR and CDR2 is FQNEAQ in the germline V gene (reference sequence). The length of the CDR3 is 13 residues. Trimming left V 2 bases short and J 7 bases short, with 9 bases between. The CDR3 loop reads CASSLTGGNEQFF. CDR3 in DNA: TGTGCCAGCAGCTTAACAGGAGGGAATGAGCAGTTCTTC. Supplemented by reference TRBV7-9 and TRBJ2-1, the full variable domain reads DTGVSQNPRHKITKRGQNVTFRCDPISEHNRLYWYRQTLGQGPEFLTYFQNEAQLEKSRLLSDRFSAERPKGSFSTLEIQRTEQGDSAMYLCASSLTGGNEQFFGPGTRLTVL.

V and J are TRBV20-1 and TRBJ2-5; D call uncertain. Trimming removed 4 bases at V and 5 bases at J, with 8 bases between. The CDR3 runs 11 residues. Germline CDR1 and CDR2: DFQATT and SNEGSKA (reference sequence). The DNA for the CDR3 is TGCAGTGCTACACATATGGAGACCCAGTACTTC. Protein sequence: CSATHMETQYF.

This chain uses TRBV12-3 or TRBV12-4 with TRBJ2-5; TRBD2 agrees at 9 bases. The ends lost 3 bases at V and 5 bases at J; junction bases unmatched: 13. The CDR3 spans 17 residues. CDR3 sequence (DNA): TGTGCCAGCAGTTTCAGGCGGGGGGGGCCCCTCCGGGAGACCCAGTACTTC. It translates to CASSFRRGGPLRETQYF.

This clonotype was picked up a small number of times. The chain joins TRBV7-2 to TRBJ2-2, with D possibly being TRBD1 (5 bases). Germline assignment: CDR1 SGHTA and CDR2 FQGNSA. The CDR3 spans 13 residues. V was pared by 5 bases and J by 4 bases, with 8 bases between. The CDR3 loop reads CASSTTGTGELFF. The CDR3 nucleotides are TGTGCCAGCAGCACCACAGGCACCGGGGAGCTGTTTTTT.

There are a few counts of this clonotype. This sequence joins TRBV2 and TRBJ1-2; D possibly corresponds to TRBD1 (6 bases). In germline, CDR1 is SNHLY, CDR2 FYNNEI. V lost 11 bases and J 2 bases, leaving 15 bases between the germline ends. The CDR3 runs to 13 residues. The CDR3 nucleotides read TGTGCCCTAACCACGGACAGAAACTATGGCTACACCTTC. Translated, it gives CALTTDRNYGYTF. The variable domain in full, with the rest retrieved from reference TRBV2 and TRBJ1-2, is EPEVTQTPSHQVTQMGQEVILRCVPISNHLYFYWYRQILGQKVEFLVSFYNNEISEKSEIFDDQFSVERPDGSNFTLKIRSTKLEDSAMYFCALTTDRNYGYTFGSGTRLTVV.

The rearrangement joins TRBV24-1 to TRBJ1-5; D ambiguous. Germline V gene sequence: CDR1 KGHDR, CDR2 SFDVKD. V was pared by 9 bases and J by 1 base, with 9 bases between. The CDR3 is made up of 13 amino acids. In nucleotides, the CDR3 is TGTGCCACCGAGGATTACAGCAATCAGCCCCAGCATTTT. Residues: CATEDYSNQPQHF.

The chain combines TRBV10-3 with TRBJ2-1, with D uncertain. The CDR3 runs to 12 residues. Germline V gives CDR1 ENHRY, CDR2 SYGVKD. With 4 bases removed from V and 6 bases from J, the gap between germline ends came to 7 bases. The CDR3 DNA sequence: TGTGCCATCAGTGGCCGCGGCAATGAGCAGTTCTTC. Protein product: CAISGRGNEQFF.

The sample holds a few counts of this clonotype. The CDR3 DNA follows: TGCGCCAGCAGCTTGGCCAGTTTGGGGGCCAACGTCCTGACTTTC. It specifies CASSLASLGANVLTF. The chain carries TRBV5-1 and TRBJ2-6; D is uncertain. In germline, CDR1 is SGHRS, CDR2 YFSETQ. V was shortened by 0 bases and J by 4 bases, with 8 bases between the two germline ends. There are 15 residues in the CDR3.

This clonotype was seen a few times. The genes are TRBV20-1 and TRBJ2-3; D call uncertain. The germline CDR1 and CDR2 sequences are DFQATT and SNEGSKA (reference sequence). The ends were cut back, 6 bases at V and 0 bases at J, with 10 bases in the middle. This CDR3 is built from 13 residues. DNA for the CDR3: TGCAGTGCCAGATCACCTAGCACAGATACGCAGTATTTT. Its protein product is CSARSPSTDTQYF.

J is TRBJ2-3 and V is TRBV6-5; weak D call: TRBD2 (6 bases). Germline V lookup: CDR1 MNHEY, CDR2 SVGAGI. The V end lost 2 bases, the J end lost 4 bases, and 13 bases lay between the germline ends. This CDR3 is built from 15 residues. CDR3 in DNA: TGTGCCAGCAGTTACACGGGAGTGGGGCCAGATACGCAGTATTTT. Translated, it gives CASSYTGVGPDTQYF.

This clonotype was counted at least ten times. The V and J genes are TRBV29-1 and TRBJ2-7; D call uncertain. This CDR3 spans 12 amino acids. In germline, CDR1 is SQVTM, CDR2 ANQGSEA. The V and J ends lost 4 bases and 6 bases respectively, with 13 bases between them. This CDR3 reads CSVAWSVGEQYF. As DNA, the CDR3 is TGCAGCGTTGCTTGGTCGGTTGGCGAGCAGTACTTC.

The rearrangement joins TRBV7-8 to TRBJ2-3, with 7 bases aligning to TRBD2. With 2 bases clipped from V and 2 bases from J, the junction kept 7 bases outside the gene matches. The CDR3 sequence is 16 residues long. Per the germline V gene, CDR1 is SGHVS and CDR2 is FQNEAQ. CDR3 DNA: TGTGCCAGCAGCTTAATTGGACTAGTCCTCACAGATACGCAGTATTTT. Translated: CASSLIGLVLTDTQYF.

The rearrangement uses TRBV12-3 or TRBV12-4 and TRBJ2-7, with D perhaps matching TRBD1 (5 bases). The ends were cut back, 3 bases at V and 2 bases at J, with 11 bases in the middle. The CDR3 totals 14 residues. The DNA of the CDR3 is TGTGCCAGCAGTTTCTTCCAGGGCCCCTACGAGCAGTACTTC. This translates into CASSFFQGPYEQYF.

This clonotype was seen a few times. This chain joins TRBV29-1 and TRBJ2-2; no clear D. Trimming took off 5 bases at V and 1 base at J, with 11 bases between the two ends. Germline-derived CDR1 and CDR2 are SQVTM and ANQGSEA. This CDR3 region has 14 residues. The CDR3, as DNA: TGCAGCGTTAAGGGCGCATTGAACACCGGGGAGCTGTTTTTT. This codes for CSVKGALNTGELFF.

This clonotype was counted between two and nine times. V gene TRBV28 combines with J gene TRBJ2-3, with D unresolved. Germline CDR1 is MDHEN and CDR2 is SYDVKM. Trimming left V 6 bases short and J 5 bases short, with 12 bases between. The CDR3 is 13 amino acids. The CDR3 DNA follows: TGTGCCAGCAGATACCGGGCCCAAGATACGCAGTATTTT. Its translation: CASRYRAQDTQYF.